One and the same sample provided the 17 T cell receptor beta chains below, sequenced in a study of blood T cell repertoires in COVID-19. TCRdb's table, derived via immunoSEQ multiplex PCR, lists solely in-frame clones and lacks some. The sample has about 89,000 clones; 70% to 90% are singletons. The sample comprised peripheral blood. The source is a man in his 60s with acute or convalescent COVID-19.

The chain links TRBV18 to TRBJ1-4; 8 nucleotides match TRBD1. In germline, CDR1 is KGHSH, CDR2 LQKENI. The CDR3 is made up of 15 amino acids. The V segment lost 2 bases and the J segment 6 bases; nucleotides outside the gene matches: 5. In DNA form, the CDR3 reads TGTGCCAGCTCACCAAGGACAGGGAGCGATGAAAAACTGTTTTTT. The encoded protein is CASSPRTGSDEKLFF.

The rearrangement uses TRBV9 and TRBJ2-1, with 9 bases aligning to TRBD2. The CDR3 length is 18 residues. The V segment lost 0 bases and the J segment 2 bases; nucleotides outside the gene matches: 9. Germline CDR1 SGDLS, CDR2 YYNGEE. Here the CDR3 reads CASSVVASGTLPYNEQFF. CDR3 nucleotide sequence: TGTGCCAGCAGCGTAGTGGCTAGCGGGACCCTCCCCTACAATGAGCAGTTCTTC.

As concerns this clone: At the DNA level, this CDR3 is encoded by other sequences in the same sample as well. The rearrangement joins TRBV7-3 to TRBJ2-3, with TRBD2 matching 9 bases. Unmatched junction bases numbered 0, after V lost 2 bases and J lost 0 bases. Germline V gives CDR1 SGHTA, CDR2 FQGTGA. The CDR3 spans 15 residues. The DNA for the CDR3 is TGTGCCAGCAGCTTAGCGGGAGGGAGCACAGATACGCAGTATTTT. Translated, it gives CASSLAGGSTDTQYF.

This chain joins TRBV5-1 and TRBJ1-5; 9 bases line up with TRBD1. The CDR3 is 15 residues long. V lost 4 bases, J lost 2 bases, and 4 bases stayed unmatched. The V gene's germline CDR1 is SGHRS and CDR2 YFSETQ. The CDR3 sequence: CASSKGQGGNQPQHF. The CDR3, as DNA: TGCGCCAGCAGCAAGGGACAGGGTGGCAATCAGCCCCAGCATTTT. Full variable domain (remainder filled in from reference TRBV5-1 and TRBJ1-5): KAGVTQTPRYLIKTRGQQVTLSCSPISGHRSVSWYQQTPGQGLQFLFEYFSETQRNKGNFPGRFSGRQFSNSRSEMNVSTLELGDSALYLCASSKGQGGNQPQHFGDGTRLSIL.

This clone appeared a single time. The V call is TRBV6-5, the J call TRBJ1-6; D is ambiguous. CDR1 is MNHEY, CDR2 SVGAGI, per germline. This CDR3 contains 14 residues. Between the trimmed V and J ends, which lost 0 bases and 7 bases, there was a span of 7 bases. The CDR3 DNA is TGTGCCAGCAGTTACTCGGGGAGAAATTCACCCCTCCACTTT. Its protein is CASSYSGRNSPLHF.

The chain carries TRBV12-5 and TRBJ2-1; maybe TRBD2 (6 bases). Germline V gives CDR1 LGHNT, CDR2 FRNRAP. Trimming removed 1 base from V and 7 bases from J, with 8 bases in between. CDR3 length equals 13 residues. The CDR3 reads CASGLDSGNEQFF. CDR3 nucleotides: TGTGCTAGTGGTTTGGACAGCGGGAATGAGCAGTTCTTC.

The rearrangement joins TRBV24-1 to TRBJ2-3, with D possibly TRBD2 on 5 matching bases. Germline V gene lookup returns CDR1 KGHDR and CDR2 SFDVKD. V lost 0 bases, J lost 1 base, and 16 bases lay in between. The CDR3 has 18 amino acids. The CDR3, as DNA: TGTGCCACCAGTGATTTGAGAAGCGCCGCGGGTGGCACAGATACGCAGTATTTT. Residues: CATSDLRSAAGGTDTQYF.

The V gene is TRBV5-8, the J gene TRBJ1-1; 7 bases fit TRBD1. Trimming cost V 4 bases and J 0 bases; bases outside gene matches: 9. Germline CDR1 and CDR2: SGHTS and YDEGEE. This CDR3 has 16 amino acids. The CDR3: CASSLTGYRLNTEAFF. The CDR3, as DNA: TGTGCCAGCAGCCTGACAGGGTACCGTTTGAACACTGAAGCTTTCTTT.

The chain has TRBV5-1 and TRBJ2-7; the match to TRBD2 covers 10 bases. Trimming at V came to 4 bases and at J to 5 bases, leaving 9 bases not matched to a gene. Germline V gene data show CDR1 as SGHRS and CDR2 as YFSETQ. This CDR3 region has 15 residues. CDR3 coding DNA: TGCGCCAGCAGCCATAGCGGGAGGAAAGAAAACGAGCAGTACTTC. Amino acid sequence: CASSHSGRKENEQYF.

This sequence joins TRBV5-6 and TRBJ2-2, with D perhaps TRBD2 (6 bases). Germline CDR1 SGHDT, CDR2 YYEEEE. The CDR3 is 16 amino acids. V dropped 1 base and J dropped 6 bases, with 16 bases sitting between them. CDR3 region: CASSLKGPWEAGELFF. CDR3 nucleotides: TGTGCCAGCAGCTTGAAGGGCCCCTGGGAGGCCGGGGAGCTGTTTTTT.

The chain uses TRBV7-3 and TRBJ2-3, with TRBD1 matching 7 bases. Trimming removed 5 bases from V and 5 bases from J; junction bases left unmatched: 7. Germline V gene sequence: CDR1 SGHTA, CDR2 FQGTGA. The CDR3 extends over 14 amino acids. This CDR3 reads CASSPGTAGDTQYF. In nucleotides, the CDR3 is TGTGCCAGCAGCCCCGGGACAGCTGGAGATACGCAGTATTTT.

This chain links TRBV6-1 with TRBJ2-2; TRBD1 matches 9 bases. Germline V lookup: CDR1 MNHNS, CDR2 SASEGT. CDR3 length: 15 residues. V dropped 3 bases and J dropped 4; count of bases not matched to a gene: 3. CDR3 amino acids: CASSDGTGSTGELFF. The CDR3 nucleotides read TGTGCCAGCAGTGATGGGACAGGGTCCACCGGGGAGCTGTTTTTT.

This clone came up once. The V gene is TRBV19, the J gene TRBJ1-2, with a possible D match to TRBD1 (6 bases). The CDR3 length is 15 residues. V was trimmed by 6 bases and J by 4 bases, leaving 18 bases between them. Germline CDR1 is LNHDA and CDR2 is SQIVND (reference sequence). CDR3 protein: CASRTGHRVVYGYTF. DNA for the CDR3: TGTGCCAGTAGAACGGGACACCGGGTGGTCTATGGCTACACCTTC.

This sequence joins TRBV6-5 and TRBJ1-6; D may be TRBD1 (6 bases). Trimming shortened V by 2 bases and J by 6 bases, and 8 bases separated the two germline ends. The germline V gene has CDR1 MNHEY and CDR2 SVGAGI. This CDR3 is built from 14 residues. This CDR3 reads CASSYRDINSPLHF. CDR3 bases: TGTGCCAGCAGTTACAGGGACATTAATTCACCCCTCCACTTT.

The chain is built from TRBV5-1 and TRBJ1-6; tentatively, D is TRBD1 (6 bases). Germline V gene data show CDR1 as SGHRS and CDR2 as YFSETQ. V was pared by 7 bases and J by 6 bases, with 17 bases between. This CDR3 contains 15 residues. Here the CDR3 reads CASAEQGGLNSPLHF. CDR3 DNA sequence: TGCGCCAGCGCCGAACAGGGCGGGCTTAATTCACCCCTCCACTTT.

The chain is built from TRBV12-3 or TRBV12-4 and TRBJ1-1; D not resolved. CDR3 length: 13 amino acids. The V and J ends lost 3 bases and 1 base respectively, with 6 bases between them. CDR3 amino acids: CASSFYKNTEAFF. CDR3 bases: TGTGCCAGCAGTTTTTACAAGAACACTGAAGCTTTCTTT.

The chain combines TRBV9 with TRBJ2-1; 8 bases map to TRBD1. The V gene end was trimmed by 3 bases and the J gene end by 3 bases; junction bases not matched to a gene: 5. This CDR3 contains 15 residues. Germline V gene lookup returns CDR1 SGDLS and CDR2 YYNGEE. The CDR3 DNA follows: TGTGCCAGCAGCGGTGGACAGGGATACTACAATGAGCAGTTCTTC. This translates into CASSGGQGYYNEQFF.